One and the same sample provided the 27 T cell receptor beta chains below, sequenced in a study of CD8 T cells in ankylosing spondylitis. Study conclusions and caveats: What appeared characteristic of ankylosing spondylitis blood was a TCR beta motif of eight or nine highly homologous variants.

These receptors have no identified antigens. TCRdb itself ran the 5' RACE reads through MiXCR, one entry per CDR3 protein. Seen here are about 700,000 distinct CDR3 sequences, roughly 19% observed once, and the top ten hold about 19%. The sample was blood, either unsorted or a sorted T cell fraction (not recorded which). These receptors were collected from a male donor with ankylosing spondylitis.

The chain carries TRBV20-1 and TRBJ1-6; D remains ambiguous. The V end lost 6 bases, the J end lost 6 bases, and 12 bases lay between the germline ends. The CDR3 length is 13 residues. Germline V gives CDR1 DFQATT, CDR2 SNEGSKA (reference sequence). CDR3 sequence reads: CSAPASPNSPLHF. As DNA, the CDR3 is TGCAGTGCCCCGGCAAGTCCTAATTCACCCCTCCACTTT.

The chain carries TRBV20-1 and TRBJ2-7, with 14 bases matching TRBD2. The CDR3 length is 14 residues. V was pared by 0 bases and J by 7 bases, with 2 bases of the junction left unmatched. CDR1 DFQATT and CDR2 SNEGSKA come from the germline V gene (reference sequence). The CDR3 coding sequence is TGCAGTGCTAGAGATCGACTAGCGGGGGGGGAGCAGTACTTC. Translated, it gives CSARDRLAGGEQYF.

The J gene is TRBJ2-7, the V gene TRBV12-3 or TRBV12-4; 7 bases agree with TRBD2. V shed 3 bases, J shed 2 bases, and the junction held 4 bases outside the gene matches. This CDR3 has 14 amino acids. The chain's CDR3 is CASSFRGGAYEQYF. CDR3 nucleotides: TGTGCCAGCAGTTTTCGTGGGGGGGCCTACGAGCAGTACTTC.

This clonotype was observed at least ten times. The chain is built from TRBV12-3 or TRBV12-4 and TRBJ1-5; tentative D call: TRBD1 (5 bases). V was shortened by 6 bases and J by 2 bases, with 14 bases between the two germline ends. This CDR3 comprises 15 residues. CDR3 nucleotide sequence: TGTGCCAGCAGCCCTTGGGGGGATGGCAATCAGCCCCAGCATTTT. It translates to CASSPWGDGNQPQHF.

The chain uses TRBV20-1 and TRBJ1-1, with a possible D match to TRBD1 (6 bases). The CDR3 spans 14 residues. Between the trimmed V and J ends, which lost 5 bases and 6 bases, there was a span of 19 bases. In germline, CDR1 is DFQATT, CDR2 SNEGSKA (reference sequence). CDR3 nucleotides: TGCAGTGCTGGATTTCAGGGGACGGGCCCTGAAGCTTTCTTT. This gives the protein CSAGFQGTGPEAFF.

The V gene is TRBV6-5, the J gene TRBJ2-7; 8 bases map to TRBD2. Unmatched junction bases numbered 8, after V lost 4 bases and J lost 6 bases. CDR1 MNHEY and CDR2 SVGAGI come from the germline V gene. The CDR3 is 14 residues long. The CDR3 DNA is TGTGCCAGCAGTTCCAAAGCGGGAGCTGGCGAGCAGTACTTC. Protein: CASSSKAGAGEQYF.

This clonotype was observed a handful of times. The chain recombines TRBV20-1 with TRBJ2-7; D may be TRBD2 (5 bases). Trimming took off 3 bases at V and 2 bases at J, with 11 bases between the two ends. The germline V gene has CDR1 DFQATT and CDR2 SNEGSKA (reference sequence). The CDR3 length is 13 residues. This CDR3 reads CSASVGDTYEQYF. The CDR3 coding sequence is TGCAGTGCTAGCGTGGGAGATACCTACGAGCAGTACTTC.

The rearrangement links TRBV2 to TRBJ1-5; D gene unclear. This CDR3 is built from 14 residues. CDR1 SNHLY and CDR2 FYNNEI come from the germline V gene. V lost 6 bases and J lost 0, with 9 bases in between. The CDR3 loop is CASRTDASNQPQHF. CDR3 coding DNA: TGTGCCAGCAGAACAGATGCTAGCAATCAGCCCCAGCATTTT.

As for this clonotype: A read error may explain this, as a much larger clone is one base away. The chain has TRBV9 and TRBJ2-1; 14 nucleotides line up with TRBD2. J was trimmed by 6 bases and V by 3 bases; bases with no gene match: 2. CDR1 and CDR2 from the germline V gene are SGDLS and YYNGEE. The CDR3 is 15 residues long. The CDR3 region is CASSAGTSGSNEQFF. The CDR3 DNA sequence: TGTGCCAGCAGCGCCGGGACTAGCGGGAGCAATGAGCAGTTCTTC.

This clonotype was counted ten times or more. The chain links TRBV5-1 to TRBJ2-7; possibly TRBD2 for D (5 bases). This CDR3 comprises 14 residues. Trimming shortened V by 0 bases and J by 6 bases, and 13 bases separated the two germline ends. Germline V CDR1 and CDR2: SGHRS, YFSETQ. The CDR3 region has the DNA TGCGCCAGCAGCTTGGAGGATCTCGAGGGCGAGCAGTACTTC. Residues: CASSLEDLEGEQYF.

V gene TRBV7-2 combines with J gene TRBJ2-1; D remains ambiguous. The germline V and J ends were trimmed by 1 base and 4 bases, with 14 bases remaining between them. Germline assignment: CDR1 SGHTA and CDR2 FQGNSA. The CDR3 is 16 residues long. CDR3 sequence (DNA): TGTGCCAGCAGCTTAGATAGCAGGCGAGCTTACAATGAGCAGTTCTTC. Residues: CASSLDSRRAYNEQFF.

The genes are TRBV29-1 and TRBJ1-2, with 12 bases lining up with TRBD1. Trimming at V came to 7 bases and at J to 7 bases, leaving 7 bases not matched to a gene. The CDR3 is 13 amino acids. Germline V gene lookup returns CDR1 SQVTM and CDR2 ANQGSEA. For the CDR3, the DNA is TGCAGCGCTTCTGCGGGACAGGGGGCTGGCTACACCTTC. Translated, it gives CSASAGQGAGYTF.

This clonotype came up a few times. This chain links TRBV9 with TRBJ2-7; a weak D match, TRBD2 (5 bases). Germline CDR1 and CDR2: SGDLS and YYNGEE. V dropped 0 bases and J dropped 6 bases, with 16 bases sitting between them. CDR3 length: 15 amino acids. DNA of the CDR3: TGTGCCAGCAGCGTAGGTGTGGAGAGGGCGTCCGAGCAGTACTTC. It encodes CASSVGVERASEQYF.

This chain's CDR3 is CASSRQGTLQHF. CDR3 sequence (DNA): TGTGCCAGCAGTCGACAGGGGACACTCCAGCATTTT. The rearrangement joins TRBV6-2 or TRBV6-3 to TRBJ1-5, with TRBD1 matching over 8 bases. Germline V lookup: CDR1 MNHEY, CDR2 SVGEGT. The CDR3 extends over 12 amino acids. Germline trimming cut 5 bases from V and 12 bases from J; bases unmatched to any gene: 6.

The gene calls are TRBV29-1 and TRBJ2-7; no clear D. Germline lookup yields CDR1 SQVTM and CDR2 ANQGSEA. This CDR3 has 13 residues. Deletions cut 0 bases from V and 3 bases from J, with 9 bases between. Written as DNA, the CDR3 is TGCAGCGTTGAAGATCCAGGCAGCTACGAGCAGTACTTC. Translation gives CSVEDPGSYEQYF.

Only a few counts were recorded for this clonotype. V is TRBV20-1 and J is TRBJ1-2; D remains ambiguous. This CDR3 comprises 14 residues. Germline CDR1 reads DFQATT; CDR2 reads SNEGSKA (reference sequence). With 0 bases removed from V and 3 bases from J, the gap between germline ends came to 11 bases. DNA for the CDR3: TGCAGTGCTAGAGACCGAGAGGTTTACTATGGCTACACCTTC. Translated, it gives CSARDREVYYGYTF.

Worth noting for this clonotype: The junction departs from germline at one end; a sequencing error may be responsible. The J gene is TRBJ2-1, the V gene TRBV5-6; no firm D call. Germline V gene data show CDR1 as SGHDT and CDR2 as YYEEEE. The CDR3 is 15 amino acids. The CDR3 region is CAISPEPHVSNEQFF. The CDR3 DNA is TGTGCCATCAGCCCCGAACCGCATGTGTCCAATGAGCAGTTCTTC.

V gene TRBV6-1 combines with J gene TRBJ1-2, with TRBD1 matching 9 bases. CDR1 MNHNS and CDR2 SASEGT come from the germline V gene. The trim removed 7 bases at V and 8 bases at J, leaving 14 bases unmatched. The length of the CDR3 is 15 residues. CDR3 sequence (DNA): TGTGCCAGCACTAGGGCTCCGGGACAGGGTCAAGGCTACACCTTC. As protein: CASTRAPGQGQGYTF.

This clonotype showed up many times. For the CDR3, the DNA is TGCAGTGCTAGAAGACAGGGAGGGGAAGCTTTCTTT. Residues: CSARRQGGEAFF. V gene TRBV20-1 combines with J gene TRBJ1-1; 7 bases are a match to TRBD1. Trimming removed 2 bases from V and 8 bases from J; junction bases left unmatched: 5. The CDR3 extends over 12 amino acids. The germline gives CDR1 DFQATT, CDR2 SNEGSKA (reference sequence).

Only a few counts were recorded for this clonotype. The chain carries TRBV5-1 and TRBJ2-3, with D maybe TRBD2 (7 bases). The CDR3 totals 15 residues. V lost 4 bases, J lost 5 bases, and 17 bases lay in between. The germline CDR1 and CDR2 sequences are SGHRS and YFSETQ. This CDR3 reads CASSVGGPVKDTQYF. For the CDR3, the DNA is TGCGCCAGCAGCGTCGGGGGGCCGGTTAAAGATACGCAGTATTTT.

The chain carries TRBV6-1 and TRBJ1-3; D is possibly TRBD1 (6 bases). The CDR3 spans 16 residues. Trimming removed 6 bases from V and 0 bases from J, with 15 bases in between. Germline assignment: CDR1 MNHNS and CDR2 SASEGT. The CDR3 reads CASRTTGANSGNTIYF. Here the CDR3 DNA reads TGTGCCAGCAGAACGACAGGCGCCAACTCTGGAAACACCATATATTTT.

This clonotype was seen a few times. This chain joins TRBV5-1 and TRBJ2-1; 7 bases line up with TRBD1. The CDR3 has 12 amino acids. The trim removed 3 bases at V and 8 bases at J, leaving 2 bases unmatched. CDR1 is SGHRS, CDR2 YFSETQ, per germline. This CDR3 reads CASSWTGDEQFF. In DNA form, the CDR3 reads TGCGCCAGCAGCTGGACAGGAGATGAGCAGTTCTTC. The entire variable domain, with the rest obtained from reference TRBV5-1 and TRBJ2-1, is as follows: KAGVTQTPRYLIKTRGQQVTLSCSPISGHRSVSWYQQTPGQGLQFLFEYFSETQRNKGNFPGRFSGRQFSNSRSEMNVSTLELGDSALYLCASSWTGDEQFFGPGTRLTVL.

In this sample, this clonotype turned up many times. The rearrangement joins TRBV5-1 to TRBJ2-1; TRBD2 matches 8 bases. CDR3 length: 13 residues. Germline CDR1 is SGHRS and CDR2 is YFSETQ. V shed 3 bases, J shed 8 bases, and the junction held 4 bases outside the gene matches. CDR3 loop: CASSSGLGDEQFF. The CDR3 DNA follows: TGCGCCAGCAGCTCGGGACTAGGGGATGAGCAGTTCTTC.

The chain is built from TRBV14 and TRBJ1-6, with 7 bases lining up with TRBD1. J was trimmed by 5 bases and V by 2 bases; bases with no gene match: 18. Germline lookup yields CDR1 SGHDN and CDR2 FVKESK. This CDR3 has 20 amino acids. The CDR3: CASSQQGEKSAHGDNSPLHF. As DNA, the CDR3 is TGTGCCAGCAGCCAACAGGGGGAGAAAAGTGCTCACGGAGATAATTCACCCCTCCACTTT.

This chain connects TRBV11-2 to TRBJ2-1; either TRBD1 or TRBD2 may supply D (5 bases each). Trimming pared 4 bases from V and 7 bases from J, leaving 11 bases between. Germline loops: CDR1 SGHAT, CDR2 FQNNGV. This CDR3 comprises 13 residues. This CDR3 reads CASSWGWWNEQFF. The CDR3 bases are TGTGCCAGCAGCTGGGGGTGGTGGAATGAGCAGTTCTTC. Filled out from reference TRBV11-2 and TRBJ2-1, the complete variable domain reads EAGVAQSPRYKIIEKRQSVAFWCNPISGHATLYWYQQILGQGPKLLIQFQNNGVVDDSQLPKDRFSAERLKGVDSTLKIQPAKLEDSAVYLCASSWGWWNEQFFGPGTRLTVL.

The gene calls are TRBV20-1 and TRBJ2-1; tentatively, D is TRBD1 or TRBD2 (6 bases each). Germline CDR1 DFQATT, CDR2 SNEGSKA (reference sequence). The CDR3 has 14 residues. V lost 3 bases and J lost 2, with 11 bases in between. The CDR3 nucleotides are TGCAGTGCTAGGAGTCGGGGGCCCTACAATGAGCAGTTCTTC. Its protein is CSARSRGPYNEQFF.

V is TRBV6-2 or TRBV6-3 and J is TRBJ1-2, with 8 nucleotides matching TRBD1. The CDR3 extends over 15 amino acids. Trimming cost V 2 bases and J 6 bases; bases outside gene matches: 8. Germline V gene lookup returns CDR1 MNHEY and CDR2 SVGEGT. CDR3 nucleotides: TGTGCCAGCAGTTACGGGACAGGAGGGTTCGATGGCTACACCTTC. This codes for CASSYGTGGFDGYTF.